These 25 T cell receptor beta chains were sequenced from one sample in a study of long-term antiretroviral therapy in people with HIV. Survey-level immunoSEQ v3.0 assays were run. The method was immunoSEQ multiplex PCR; TCRdb's version includes in-frame clones alone and lacks a portion of them. This table holds 35,000 or so clones, about 80% found once. This specimen was unsorted PBMCs, taken 2 years after starting antiretroviral therapy. These receptors came from a woman in her fifties or sixties with HIV.

For the CDR3, the DNA is TGTGCCAGCTCACCCCCCGGAACAGGGGGGCAAGAGACCCAGTACTTC. This encodes CASSPPGTGGQETQYF. This chain uses TRBV18 with TRBJ2-5; 8 nucleotides align to TRBD1. Unmatched junction bases numbered 8, after V lost 3 bases and J lost 2 bases. This CDR3 spans 16 amino acids. CDR1 KGHSH and CDR2 LQKENI come from the germline V gene.

The chain carries TRBV21-1 and TRBJ2-2. TRBV21-1 is noted as a pseudogene. This CDR3 spans 13 amino acids. CDR3 in amino acids: CASSKVYTGELFF. The CDR3 region has the DNA TGTGCCAGCAGCAAAGTGTACACCGGGGAGCTGTTTTTT.

The chain recombines TRBV19 with TRBJ1-6; D might be TRBD1 (6 bases). CDR1 and CDR2 from the germline V gene are LNHDA and SQIVND (reference sequence). The V end lost 8 bases, the J end lost 9 bases, and 14 bases lay between the germline ends. This CDR3 is built from 13 residues. The CDR3, as DNA: TGTGCCAGTTCCTCAGGGGTTGGTTCACCCCTCCACTTT. It translates to CASSSGVGSPLHF. Full variable domain (rest looked up from reference TRBV19 and TRBJ1-6): DGGITQSPKYLFRKEGQNVTLSCEQNLNHDAMYWYRQDPGQGLRLIYYSQIVNDFQKGDIAEGYSVSREKKESFPLTVTSAQKNPTAFYLCASSSGVGSPLHFGNGTRLTVT.

The V call is TRBV4-2, the J call TRBJ1-2; D is uncertain. The CDR3 loop spans 15 amino acids. Germline CDR1 is LGHNA and CDR2 is YNFKEQ. V gave up 1 base and J gave up 6 bases, with 15 bases separating them. CDR3 residues: CASSQGLLIWDGYTF. The CDR3 bases are TGTGCCAGCAGCCAAGGACTCTTAATATGGGATGGCTACACCTTC.

The rearrangement uses TRBV12-5 and TRBJ2-1, with 11 bases matching TRBD2. J was trimmed by 4 bases and V by 7 bases; bases with no gene match: 6. Germline V gives CDR1 LGHNT, CDR2 FRNRAP. The CDR3 runs to 15 residues. Written as DNA, the CDR3 is TGTGCTAGTGCGCCGGGACTAGCGGTATACAATGAGCAGTTCTTC. Translated: CASAPGLAVYNEQFF.

This sequence joins TRBV30 and TRBJ2-1; D may be TRBD2 (5 bases). V lost 1 base and J lost 0, with 10 bases in between. The CDR3 loop spans 15 amino acids. In germline, CDR1 is GTSNPN, CDR2 SVGIG (reference sequence). The CDR3 protein is CAWSALGVSYNEQFF. The CDR3 bases are TGTGCCTGGAGTGCATTGGGAGTCTCCTACAATGAGCAGTTCTTC.

The chain is built from TRBV4-1 and TRBJ2-7; possibly TRBD1 for D (5 bases). The CDR3 sequence is 13 residues long. V was clipped by 0 bases and J by 9 bases, with 12 bases between them. From germline, CDR1 is MGHRA and CDR2 YSYEKL. CDR3: CASSQEAGFGQYV. The DNA for the CDR3 is TGCGCCAGCAGCCAAGAGGCAGGGTTCGGGCAGTACGTC.

The chain recombines TRBV7-2 with TRBJ1-6; 8 positions match TRBD1. The V and J ends lost 4 bases and 7 bases, in that order; junction bases with no gene match: 3. The CDR3 totals 14 residues. CDR1 and CDR2 from the germline V gene are SGHTA and FQGNSA. CDR3 residues: CASSWTGRNSPLHF. DNA of the CDR3: TGTGCCAGCAGCTGGACAGGGAGAAATTCACCCCTCCACTTT.

This clone was detected only a few times. The chain couples TRBV28 to TRBJ1-2; 8 bases match TRBD1. The CDR3 runs 12 residues. With 5 bases clipped from V and 6 bases from J, the junction kept 2 bases outside the gene matches. Germline V gene sequence: CDR1 MDHEN, CDR2 SYDVKM. The CDR3 region has the DNA TGTGCCAGCAGTGACAGGGGAAATGGCTACACCTTC. Its translation is CASSDRGNGYTF.

This clone was counted a single time. The chain is built from TRBV7-9 and TRBJ1-1; no clear D gene. The CDR3 sequence is 11 residues long. Trimming pared 8 bases from V and 0 bases from J, leaving 4 bases between. Germline CDR1 SEHNR, CDR2 FQNEAQ (reference sequence). Here the CDR3 reads CASGLNTEAFF. For the CDR3, the DNA is TGTGCCAGCGGTTTGAACACTGAAGCTTTCTTT.

The rearrangement links TRBV27 to TRBJ2-1; 12 bases match TRBD2. V was pared by 4 bases and J by 7 bases, with 8 bases of the junction left unmatched. The CDR3 consists of 16 residues. Germline V gives CDR1 MNHEY, CDR2 SMNVEV (reference sequence). The CDR3 here is CASSSLLAGGGNEQFF. The CDR3 region has the DNA TGTGCCAGCAGTTCACTCCTAGCGGGGGGGGGTAATGAGCAGTTCTTC.

The CDR3 bases are TGTGCCAGCAGGCCTAACCCTAGCGGGGGCACAGATACGCAGTATTTT. It specifies CASRPNPSGGTDTQYF. This chain connects TRBV7-9 to TRBJ2-3, with 9 positions matching TRBD2. V was pared by 6 bases and J by 1 base, with 8 bases of the junction left unmatched. CDR3 size: 16 residues. Looked up from germline, CDR1 is SEHNR and CDR2 is FQNEAQ (reference sequence).

The CDR3 DNA follows: TGTGCCAGCAGCAGAGACAGGAGTCGCACAGATACGCAGTATTTT. This gives the protein CASSRDRSRTDTQYF. The chain links TRBV6-1 to TRBJ2-3; tentatively, D is TRBD1 (6 bases). The CDR3 covers 15 residues. Germline V CDR1 and CDR2: MNHNS, SASEGT. The V end lost 6 bases, the J end lost 1 base, and 14 bases lay between the germline ends.

The chain has TRBV5-1 and TRBJ1-5; D call uncertain. Germline assignment: CDR1 SGHRS and CDR2 YFSETQ. The CDR3 totals 13 residues. Trimming shortened V by 0 bases and J by 7 bases, and 8 bases separated the two germline ends. CDR3 residues: CASSLGGGQPQHF. Written as DNA, the CDR3 is TGCGCCAGCAGCTTGGGAGGTGGGCAGCCCCAGCATTTT. Full variable domain (rest looked up from reference TRBV5-1 and TRBJ1-5): KAGVTQTPRYLIKTRGQQVTLSCSPISGHRSVSWYQQTPGQGLQFLFEYFSETQRNKGNFPGRFSGRQFSNSRSEMNVSTLELGDSALYLCASSLGGGQPQHFGDGTRLSIL.

This clone appeared a single time. This chain joins TRBV6-5 and TRBJ1-1, with D uncertain. The CDR3 is 13 amino acids. V shed 6 bases and J shed 3 bases, with 11 bases lying between them. Germline V CDR1 and CDR2: MNHEY, SVGAGI. The CDR3, as DNA: TGTGCCAGCAGAAATATTCGGGACACTGAAGCTTTCTTT. Its translation: CASRNIRDTEAFF.

The J gene is TRBJ2-2, the V gene TRBV7-3, with D unclear. Looked up from germline, CDR1 is SGHTA and CDR2 is FQGTGA. V dropped 0 bases and J dropped 5 bases, with 4 bases sitting between them. The CDR3 covers 13 residues. The CDR3 loop reads CASSLTGTGELFF. CDR3 nucleotides: TGTGCCAGCAGCTTAACGGGGACCGGGGAGCTGTTTTTT.

This clone came up a few times. V gene TRBV2 combines with J gene TRBJ1-2; D is unclear. CDR1 SNHLY and CDR2 FYNNEI come from the germline V gene. CDR3 length: 12 residues. The V end lost 5 bases, the J end lost 5 bases, and 9 bases lay between the germline ends. The CDR3 region is CASSWVGYGYTF. CDR3 coding DNA: TGTGCCAGCAGTTGGGTCGGGTATGGCTACACCTTC.

The rearrangement uses TRBV4-1 and TRBJ2-3; 10 bases agree with TRBD1. Per the germline V gene, CDR1 is MGHRA and CDR2 is YSYEKL. This CDR3 is 16 amino acids long. The ends lost 0 bases at V and 5 bases at J; junction bases unmatched: 5. The CDR3 is CASSQEWTGGLDTQYF. The CDR3, as DNA: TGCGCCAGCAGCCAAGAATGGACAGGGGGTTTAGATACGCAGTATTTT.

The V gene is TRBV9, the J gene TRBJ1-2; D remains unclear. Germline loops: CDR1 SGDLS, CDR2 YYNGEE. Trimming removed 7 bases at V and 2 bases at J, with 9 bases between. The CDR3 contains 12 residues. The CDR3 loop reads CASEGTNYGYTF. DNA of the CDR3: TGTGCCAGCGAGGGCACCAACTATGGCTACACCTTC.

V and J are TRBV9 and TRBJ2-2; no clear D gene. The V end was cut by 2 bases, the J end by 0 bases, with 17 bases between. The CDR3 has 18 amino acids. The germline CDR1 and CDR2 sequences are SGDLS and YYNGEE. In DNA form, the CDR3 reads TGTGCCAGCAGCGTGAGACGGCAGGTCAACCCGAACACCGGGGAGCTGTTTTTT. This codes for CASSVRRQVNPNTGELFF.

The chain joins TRBV2 to TRBJ1-1; D is unclear. In germline, CDR1 is SNHLY, CDR2 FYNNEI. Trimming cost V 0 bases and J 0 bases, with 11 bases left between them. The CDR3 is made up of 16 amino acids. The CDR3 sequence: CASSEAVGIMNTEAFF. The CDR3 bases are TGTGCCAGCAGTGAAGCGGTTGGGATTATGAACACTGAAGCTTTCTTT.

J is TRBJ2-1 and V is TRBV7-8; TRBD1 might be the D (7 bases). Trimming stripped 5 bases from V and 6 bases from J, with 20 bases between. CDR1 SGHVS and CDR2 FQNEAQ come from the germline V gene. The CDR3 spans 16 residues. The CDR3 coding sequence is TGTGCCAGCAGCCTAGGACAGGCAGGGACTCGCAATGAGCAGTTCTTC. Protein product: CASSLGQAGTRNEQFF. Together with reference TRBV7-8 and TRBJ2-1, the CDR3 gives the full variable domain: GAGVSQSPRYKVAKRGQDVALRCDPISGHVSLFWYQQALGQGPEFLTYFQNEAQLDKSGLPSDRFFAERPEGSVSTLKIQRTQQEDSAVYLCASSLGQAGTRNEQFFGPGTRLTVL.

The chain joins TRBV4-1 to TRBJ2-2; TRBD1 matches at 11 bases. The V and J ends lost 3 bases and 6 bases, in that order; junction bases with no gene match: 6. Germline V CDR1 and CDR2: MGHRA, YSYEKL. CDR3 length: 16 amino acids. The CDR3 DNA is TGCGCCAGCAGCCACGGACAGGGGGCGCTGGCCGGGGAGCTGTTTTTT. The encoded protein is CASSHGQGALAGELFF.

This chain uses TRBV30 with TRBJ1-2; TRBD1 matches at 8 bases. Per germline, CDR1 GTSNPN and CDR2 SVGIG (reference sequence). The J segment lost 4 bases and the V segment lost 0 bases, leaving 1 base of the junction unmatched. This CDR3 region has 13 residues. The CDR3: CAWSVDRGYGYTF. The CDR3 region has the DNA TGTGCCTGGAGTGTTGACAGGGGCTATGGCTACACCTTC. Supplemented by reference TRBV30 and TRBJ1-2, the full variable domain reads SQTIHQWPATLVQPVGSPLSLECTVEGTSNPNLYWYRQAAGRGLQLLFYSVGIGQISSEVPQNLSASRPQDRQFILSSKKLLLSDSGFYLCAWSVDRGYGYTFGSGTRLTVV.

The V gene is TRBV5-5, the J gene TRBJ2-2, with D possibly being TRBD1 (5 bases). In germline, CDR1 is SGHKS, CDR2 YYEKEE (reference sequence). Between the trimmed V and J ends, which lost 4 bases and 5 bases, there was a span of 15 bases. CDR3 length: 15 residues. Written as DNA, the CDR3 is TGTGCCAGCAGCCCGAGAACAGGTCGTACCGGGGAGCTGTTTTTT. This encodes CASSPRTGRTGELFF.